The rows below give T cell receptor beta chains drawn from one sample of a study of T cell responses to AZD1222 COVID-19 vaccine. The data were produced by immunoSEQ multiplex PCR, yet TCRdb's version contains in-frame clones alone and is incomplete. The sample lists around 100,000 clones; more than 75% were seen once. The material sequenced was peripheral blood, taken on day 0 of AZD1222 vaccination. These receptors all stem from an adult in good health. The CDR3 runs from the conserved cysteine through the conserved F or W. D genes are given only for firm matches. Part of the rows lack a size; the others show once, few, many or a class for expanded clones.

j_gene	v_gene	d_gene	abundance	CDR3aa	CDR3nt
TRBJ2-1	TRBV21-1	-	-	CASPTPQGASNEQFF	TGTGCCAGCCCCACCCCACAGGGGGCTAGCAATGAGCAGTTCTTC
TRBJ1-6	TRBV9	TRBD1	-	CASSSGQGNSPLHF	TGTGCCAGCAGCTCGGGACAGGGAAATTCACCCCTCCACTTT
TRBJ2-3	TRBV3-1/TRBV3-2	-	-	CASSQRGTSTDTQYF	TGTGCCAGCAGCCAAAGAGGGACGTCCACAGATACGCAGTATTTT
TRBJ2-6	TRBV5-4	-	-	CASRQDSGANVLTF	TGTGCCAGCAGACAGGACTCTGGGGCCAACGTCCTGACTTTC
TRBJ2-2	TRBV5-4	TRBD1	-	CASSFPQGAGTGELFF	TGTGCCAGCAGCTTTCCCCAGGGGGCAGGAACCGGGGAGCTGTTTTTT
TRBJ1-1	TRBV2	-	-	CASRPDTGTEAFF	TGTGCCAGCAGACCCGACACGGGAACTGAAGCTTTCTTT
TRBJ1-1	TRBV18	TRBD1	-	CASSPTTGVGSTEAFF	TGTGCCAGCTCACCGACTACAGGGGTGGGATCGACTGAAGCTTTCTTT
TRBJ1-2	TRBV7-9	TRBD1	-	CASSPRGRDGYTF	TGTGCCAGCAGCCCCAGGGGGCGCGATGGCTACACCTTC
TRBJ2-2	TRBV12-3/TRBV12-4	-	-	CASSPGWAGELFF	TGTGCCAGCAGCCCGGGCTGGGCCGGGGAGCTGTTTTTT
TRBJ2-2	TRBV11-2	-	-	CASSLEFRGPIGGELFF	TGTGCCAGCAGCTTAGAATTCAGAGGGCCGATTGGCGGGGAGCTGTTTTTT
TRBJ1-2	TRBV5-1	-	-	CASSLDAETYGYTF	TGCGCCAGCAGCTTGGACGCCGAGACCTATGGCTACACCTTC
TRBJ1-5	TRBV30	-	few	CAWSGVGATRNQPQHF	TGTGCCTGGAGTGGGGTGGGGGCGACTCGCAATCAGCCCCAGCATTTT
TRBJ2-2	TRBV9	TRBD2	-	CASSVESGRSGELFF	TGTGCCAGCAGCGTAGAGAGCGGGAGGAGCGGGGAGCTGTTTTTT
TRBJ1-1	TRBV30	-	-	CAWSTPLTEAFF	TGTGCCTGGAGCACACCCCTCACTGAAGCTTTCTTT
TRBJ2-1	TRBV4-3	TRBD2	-	CASSRISGRGQFF	TGCGCCAGCAGCCGGATTAGCGGGAGAGGGCAGTTCTTC